The clone carrying this TCR beta chain was counted only a few times. Its antigen is currently unknown. In germline, CDR1 is MNHEY, CDR2 SMNVEV (reference sequence). Trimming took off 1 base at V and 7 bases at J, with 11 bases between the two ends. CDR3 length: 14 amino acids. The sample is drawn from a study of shared clonotypes between healthy human individuals. Naive CD8 cells lacked CD45RO and underwent positive selection for CCR7, leaving out terminally differentiated effector memory CD45RA+ cells. Notes on the study in general: Sampling included only blood; tissue repertoires likely differ. Clonotypes shared by all four sorted-subset donors had higher generation probabilities than non-shared clonotypes.

For each subset, genomic DNA was distributed in equal portions over several immunoSEQ plates. Per the study methods: ImmunoSEQ sequences covered only the junction and lacked quality scores; filtering therefore differed. Libraries were prepared by immunoSEQ multiplex PCR; TCRdb keeps only in-frame clonotypes and omits some of them. That table gives V, J and clone size, and the DNA gave D and trimming. In the table there are millions of clones, about 93% of which are singletons. The J gene is TRBJ2-1, the V gene TRBV27; D is uncertain. Specimen: naive CD8+ T cells from PBMCs. The sequence derives from a man between 18 and 29 years old in good health. Some clones in this sample may be carry-over from other donors' samples. The DNA for the CDR3 is TGTGCCAGCAGTTTATTTCCCTATCCGAATGAGCAGTTCTTC. Translating it yields CASSLFPYPNEQFF.